Listed here are 5 T cell receptor beta chains from one sample, sequenced in a study of tumor and adjacent non-tumor tissue in lung cancer. RNA was extracted from bulk tissue without any cell sorting. More than 3 cm separated this lung sample from the edge of the tumor. TCRbeta libraries were built with three rounds of nested PCR, modified from ARM-PCR. TCRdb recomputed calls from the multiplex PCR reads with MiXCR, one row per CDR3 protein. The sample yields some 51,000 distinct CDR3 sequences, more than 55% seen once. Sample: distant non-tumor lung tissue. The source is a woman in her 70s with non-small cell lung cancer.

In the case of this clonotype: The germline gene is not matched at one end of the junction; a read error may be the cause. This chain joins TRBV6-5 and TRBJ2-7, with D possibly matching TRBD2 (5 bases). The CDR3 has 14 amino acids. Germline lookup yields CDR1 MNHEY and CDR2 SVGAGI. The CDR3 bases are TGTGCCAGCAGTTACCTCGGCATGAACTACGAGCGGCACTTC. It specifies CASSYLGMNYERHF.

This clonotype was counted many times. The J gene is TRBJ1-3, the V gene TRBV28, with unresolved D. Germline V gives CDR1 MDHEN, CDR2 SYDVKM. The CDR3 sequence is 12 residues long. V gave up 5 bases and J gave up 4 bases, with 6 bases separating them. The CDR3 region is CASSPQGNTIYF. The DNA of the CDR3 is TGTGCCAGCAGTCCCCAGGGAAACACCATATATTTT.

The rearrangement links TRBV10-3 to TRBJ2-3; 9 bases agree with TRBD2. CDR3 length: 16 amino acids. The V and J ends lost 1 base and 12 bases, in that order; junction bases with no gene match: 14. The germline gives CDR1 ENHRY, CDR2 SYGVKD. As DNA, the CDR3 is TGTGCCATCAGTGAGTACGCAGCGGGAGGACCCGATATACAGTATTTT. As protein: CAISEYAAGGPDIQYF.

With respect to this clonotype: The CDR3 does not close with the conserved phenylalanine or tryptophan, likely indicating a read error. The V call is TRBV29-1, the J call TRBJ1-2, with 7 bases lining up with TRBD1. Trimming cost V 5 bases and J 4 bases; bases outside gene matches: 10. Germline V gene sequence: CDR1 SQVTM, CDR2 ANQGSEA. This CDR3 comprises 14 residues. CDR3 coding DNA: TGCAGCGTTCAACCACAGGGGCAGAGCTATGGCTACACCTCC. It encodes CSVQPQGQSYGYTS.

This clonotype was seen only a few times. With a much larger clone just one base away, this may be a read error. This chain links TRBV10-3 with TRBJ2-5; D possibly uses TRBD1 or TRBD2 (5 bases each). Per germline, CDR1 ENHRY and CDR2 SYGVKD. The germline V and J ends were trimmed by 5 bases and 6 bases, with 19 bases remaining between them. This CDR3 has 15 amino acids. CDR3 region: CAISSTRGEGKTQYF. The CDR3 nucleotides are TGTGCCATCAGTTCTACAAGGGGCGAGGGCAAGACCCAGTACTTC.